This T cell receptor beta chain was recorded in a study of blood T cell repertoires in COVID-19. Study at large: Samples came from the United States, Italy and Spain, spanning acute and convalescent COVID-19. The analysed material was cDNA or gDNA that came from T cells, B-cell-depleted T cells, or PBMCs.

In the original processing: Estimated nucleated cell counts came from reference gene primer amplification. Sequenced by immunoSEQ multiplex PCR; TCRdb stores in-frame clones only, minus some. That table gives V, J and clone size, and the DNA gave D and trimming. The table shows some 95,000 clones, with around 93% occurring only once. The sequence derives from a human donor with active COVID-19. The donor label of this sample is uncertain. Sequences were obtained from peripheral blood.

This CDR3 is CASSYGQAYEQYF. For the CDR3, the DNA is TGTGCCAGCAGTTACGGACAAGCCTACGAGCAGTACTTC. This chain uses TRBV7-8 with TRBJ2-7; possible D gene TRBD1, 5 bases. Per germline, CDR1 SGHVS and CDR2 FQNEAQ. V shed 6 bases and J shed 2 bases, with 11 bases lying between them. The CDR3 runs 13 residues.